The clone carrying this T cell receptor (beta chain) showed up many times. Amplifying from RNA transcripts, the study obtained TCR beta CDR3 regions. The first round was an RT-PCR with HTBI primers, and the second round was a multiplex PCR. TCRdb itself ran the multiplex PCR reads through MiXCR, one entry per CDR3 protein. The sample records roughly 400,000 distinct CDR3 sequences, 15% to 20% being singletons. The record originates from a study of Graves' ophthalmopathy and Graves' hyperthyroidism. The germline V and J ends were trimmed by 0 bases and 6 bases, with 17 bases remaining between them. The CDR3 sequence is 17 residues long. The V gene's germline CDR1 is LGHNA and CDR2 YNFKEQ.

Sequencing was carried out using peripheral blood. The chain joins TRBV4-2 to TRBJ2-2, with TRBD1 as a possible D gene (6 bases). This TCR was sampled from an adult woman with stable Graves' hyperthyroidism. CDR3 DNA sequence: TGTGCCAGCAGCCAAGACTTGGCAGGGGAGATTGCCGGGGAGCTGTTTTTT. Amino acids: CASSQDLAGEIAGELFF.